This T cell receptor beta chain was sequenced during a study of post-analysis software for immune sequencing data. The CDR3 loop spans 10 amino acids. Germline CDR1 reads SQVTM; CDR2 reads ANQGSEA. V dropped 6 bases and J dropped 11; count of bases not matched to a gene: 6. Study-level results: Strong co-clustering by F measure was evident for samples that had been prepared in the same batch. Among roughly five TRBV segments more frequent in patients than controls were TRBV5-6, TRBV5-1 and TRBV20-1. There was significantly lower normalized Chao1 diversity in multiple sclerosis patients than in controls.

This clonotype appeared a few times. Its antigen is still unknown. Carried by the TCR beta cDNA libraries were unique molecular identifiers. Yield was roughly 500,000 cDNA molecules from 1 to 10 million T cells. TCRdb passed the PCR reads through MiXCR, listing each CDR3 protein once. Counted here are about 770,000 distinct CDR3 sequences, 35% to 55% occurring once; the ten biggest clones make up roughly 4.4%. J is TRBJ1-1 and V is TRBV29-1, with 7 bases lining up with TRBD1. The sample comprised blood. This clonotype was sampled from a girl between 10 and 17 years old with multiple sclerosis. CDR3 loop: CSVTGVEAFF. The CDR3 nucleotides read TGCAGCGTCACAGGGGTGGAGGCTTTCTTT.